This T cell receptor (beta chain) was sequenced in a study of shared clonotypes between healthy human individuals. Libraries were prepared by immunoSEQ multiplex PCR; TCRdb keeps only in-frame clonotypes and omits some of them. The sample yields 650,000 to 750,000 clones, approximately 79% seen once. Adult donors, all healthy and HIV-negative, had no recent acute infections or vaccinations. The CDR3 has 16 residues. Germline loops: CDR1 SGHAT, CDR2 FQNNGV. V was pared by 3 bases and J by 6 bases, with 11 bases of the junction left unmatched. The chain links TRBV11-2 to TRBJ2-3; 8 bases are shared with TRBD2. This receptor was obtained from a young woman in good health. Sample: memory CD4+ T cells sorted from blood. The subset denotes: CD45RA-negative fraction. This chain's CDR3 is CASSFNLAGSGDTQYF. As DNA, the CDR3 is TGTGCCAGCAGCTTTAACCTAGCGGGTTCCGGGGATACGCAGTATTTT.